What follows describes a single T cell receptor (beta chain). Its antigen is unidentified. Other DNA sequences in this specimen translate into the identical CDR3. For about nine days, 10^5 sorted CD4+ cells grew with T cell-depleted PBMCs and CEF. This record belongs to a study of CD4 T cells in relation to SARS-CoV-2 and coronaviruses. About the study: The HLA restriction of the shared crossreactive spike epitopes was mapped.

This CDR3 is built from 11 residues. CDR1 DFQATT and CDR2 SNEGSKA come from the germline V gene (reference sequence). The V end lost 6 bases, the J end lost 4 bases, and 9 bases lay between the germline ends. Generated by immunoSEQ multiplex PCR, the TCRdb table keeps only in-frame clones and is missing some. Counted here are approximately 43,000 clones, approximately 87% occurring once; the ten biggest clones make up 0.95% to 1.5%. Sequenced input: naive CD4+ T cells from PBMCs, cultured in vitro. Specified subset: naive CD4+ T cells isolated by negative enrichment. The TCR comes from an adult with COVID-19. This chain connects TRBV20-1 to TRBJ1-2, with a tentative D call TRBD1 (6 bases). The CDR3 region has the DNA TGCAGTGCGAGGACAGTCTATGGCTACACCTTC. As protein: CSARTVYGYTF.